The 4 T cell receptor beta chains below all came from one sample that was sequenced in a study of blood T cell repertoires in COVID-19. Assay: immunoSEQ multiplex PCR; the TCRdb copy retains only in-frame clones and omits some. This table has about 140,000 clones, roughly 83% appearing once. Source material: PBMCs or T cells enriched from blood (not recorded which). These receptors were obtained from a man between 65 and 85 years old who had been exposed to COVID-19.

The chain joins TRBV20-1 to TRBJ2-1; D is uncertain. Germline-derived CDR1 and CDR2 are DFQATT and SNEGSKA (reference sequence). CDR3 length: 11 residues. Trimming removed 6 bases at V and 5 bases at J, with 8 bases between. The CDR3 DNA sequence: TGCAGTGCCGACTCTCACAATGAGCAGTTCTTC. This sequence encodes CSADSHNEQFF.

This clone appeared a single time. The chain joins TRBV19 to TRBJ2-1; D possibly corresponds to TRBD2 (5 bases). The CDR3 extends over 15 amino acids. V was trimmed by 1 base and J by 1 base, leaving 8 bases between them. Looked up from germline, CDR1 is LNHDA and CDR2 is SQIVND (reference sequence). This CDR3 reads CASSIASGSYNEQFF. As DNA, the CDR3 is TGTGCCAGTAGTATAGCCAGCGGTTCCTACAATGAGCAGTTCTTC.

V gene TRBV25-1 combines with J gene TRBJ1-4, with D unclear. CDR1 is MGHDK, CDR2 SYGVNS, per germline. The CDR3 consists of 15 residues. The V gene lost 2 bases and the J gene lost 6 bases, with 13 bases spanning the gap. CDR3 protein: CASSERGGFDEKLFF. The CDR3 DNA reads as TGTGCCAGCAGTGAACGGGGTGGATTTGATGAAAAACTGTTTTTT. The full variable domain, its missing parts supplied by reference TRBV25-1 and TRBJ1-4, is EADIYQTPRYLVIGTGKKITLECSQTMGHDKMYWYQQDPGMELHLIHYSYGVNSTEKGDLSSESTVSRIRTEHFPLTLESARPSHTSQYLCASSERGGFDEKLFFGSGTQLSVL.

This rearrangement joins TRBV19 to TRBJ1-6; possibly TRBD1 for D (5 bases). The CDR3 consists of 16 residues. Per germline, CDR1 LNHDA and CDR2 SQIVND (reference sequence). The V gene lost 7 bases and the J gene lost 7 bases, with 20 bases spanning the gap. CDR3 sequence: CASTPGTRLTNSPLHF. The CDR3 DNA follows: TGTGCCAGTACGCCAGGGACTCGACTGACAAATTCACCCCTCCACTTT.